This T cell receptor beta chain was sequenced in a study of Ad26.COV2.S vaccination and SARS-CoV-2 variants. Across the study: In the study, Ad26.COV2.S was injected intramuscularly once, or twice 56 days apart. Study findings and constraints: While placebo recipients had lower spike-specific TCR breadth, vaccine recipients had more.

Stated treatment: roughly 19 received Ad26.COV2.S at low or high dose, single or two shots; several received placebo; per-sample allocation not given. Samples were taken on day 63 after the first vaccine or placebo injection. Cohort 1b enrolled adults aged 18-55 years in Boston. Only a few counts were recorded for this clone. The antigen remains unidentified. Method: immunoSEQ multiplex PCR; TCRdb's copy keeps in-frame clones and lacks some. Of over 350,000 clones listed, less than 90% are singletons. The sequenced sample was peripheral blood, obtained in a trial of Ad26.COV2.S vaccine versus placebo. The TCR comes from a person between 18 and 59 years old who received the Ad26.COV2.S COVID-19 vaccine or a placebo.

CDR3 bases: TGTGCCAGCAGCCCCTTCTCCGGGACAGGGGGCCCTTCACCCCTCCACTTT. Its translation is CASSPFSGTGGPSPLHF. J is TRBJ1-6 and V is TRBV7-6, with 12 bases lining up with TRBD1. The CDR3 consists of 17 residues. V shed 5 bases and J 9 bases; nucleotides not matched to a gene: 11. The germline V gene has CDR1 SGHVS and CDR2 FNYEAQ. Using reference TRBV7-6 and TRBJ1-6 for the parts outside the CDR3, the full variable domain is GAGVSQSPRYKVTKRGQDVALRCDPISGHVSLYWYRQALGQGPEFLTYFNYEAQQDKSGLPNDRFSAERPEGSISTLTIQRTEQRDSAMYRCASSPFSGTGGPSPLHFGNGTRLTVT.